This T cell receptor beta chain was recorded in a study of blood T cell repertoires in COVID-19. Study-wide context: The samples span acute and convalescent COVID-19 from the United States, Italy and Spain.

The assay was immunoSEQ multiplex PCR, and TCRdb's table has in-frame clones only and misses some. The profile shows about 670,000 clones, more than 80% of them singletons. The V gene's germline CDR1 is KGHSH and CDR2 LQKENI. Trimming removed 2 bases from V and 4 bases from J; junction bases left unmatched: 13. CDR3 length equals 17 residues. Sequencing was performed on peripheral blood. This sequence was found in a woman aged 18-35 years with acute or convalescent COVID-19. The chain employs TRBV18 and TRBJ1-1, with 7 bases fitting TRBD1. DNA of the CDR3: TGTGCCAGCTCACCAAGGGTCCCCCGGGACAGCCCCACTGAAGCTTTCTTT. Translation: CASSPRVPRDSPTEAFF.